These T cell receptor beta chains were read from a single sample in a study of T cell responses to AZD1222 COVID-19 vaccine. Clones were read by immunoSEQ multiplex PCR, and TCRdb kept only the in-frame ones, dropping some. The sample yields fewer than 150,000 clones, more than 70% seen once. Material: peripheral blood, obtained 28 days after the second AZD1222 dose. The receptors here all came from an adult who received the AZD1222 COVID-19 vaccine. Each CDR3 is given with its conserved first and last residue. A D gene is named only where the DNA matches it firmly. The size entry is marked missing in some rows and otherwise reads once, few, many or a size class.

D: -
J: TRBJ1-2
V: TRBV19
size: -
CDR3: CASRIQGPSYGYTF
DNA: TGTGCCAGTAGAATACAGGGCCCTTCGTATGGCTACACCTTC

D: -
J: TRBJ2-7
V: TRBV18
size: -
CDR3: CASSPLGLRYEQYF
DNA: TGTGCCAGCTCACCGCTAGGCCTGAGATACGAGCAGTACTTC

D: -
J: TRBJ1-2
V: TRBV7-3
size: -
CDR3: CASSPHPGTNYGYTF
DNA: TGTGCCAGCAGCCCCCACCCAGGAACTAACTATGGCTACACCTTC

D: -
J: TRBJ2-5
V: TRBV18
size: -
CDR3: CASSAGTFIGETQYF
DNA: TGTGCCAGCTCAGCCGGGACTTTTATCGGAGAGACCCAGTACTTC

D: -
J: TRBJ1-2
V: TRBV6-5
size: -
CDR3: CASSPDLNYGYTF
DNA: TGTGCCAGCAGCCCGGACCTTAACTATGGCTACACCTTC

D: -
J: TRBJ2-2
V: TRBV25-1
size: -
CDR3: CASSDPGLKNTGELFF
DNA: TGTGCCAGCAGTGATCCGGGACTCAAGAACACCGGGGAGCTGTTTTTT

D: -
J: TRBJ2-1
V: TRBV4-1
size: -
CDR3: CASSQAGDEQFF
DNA: TGCGCCAGCAGCCAAGCGGGGGATGAGCAGTTCTTC

D: TRBD1
J: TRBJ2-3
V: TRBV9
size: -
CDR3: CASSVGTGGASADTQYF
DNA: TGTGCCAGCAGCGTAGGGACAGGGGGCGCGTCCGCAGATACGCAGTATTTT

D: -
J: TRBJ2-7
V: TRBV7-9
size: -
CDR3: CASTPGDMGTSYEQYF
DNA: TGTGCCAGCACCCCAGGAGATATGGGGACTTCCTACGAGCAGTACTTC

D: TRBD1
J: TRBJ1-4
V: TRBV5-1
size: few
CDR3: CASSLPGGANEKLFF
DNA: TGCGCCAGCAGCTTGCCAGGGGGAGCTAATGAAAAACTGTTTTTT

D: TRBD1
J: TRBJ1-5
V: TRBV25-1
size: -
CDR3: CASSLTGENQPQHF
DNA: TGTGCCAGCAGCCTGACAGGGGAGAATCAGCCCCAGCATTTT

D: -
J: TRBJ2-7
V: TRBV10-3
size: -
CDR3: CAISEGSYEQYF
DNA: TGTGCCATCAGTGAGGGCAGCTACGAGCAGTACTTC

D: TRBD1
J: TRBJ2-1
V: TRBV18
size: once
CDR3: CASSPRTGYNEQFF
DNA: TGTGCCAGCTCACCAAGGACAGGCTACAATGAGCAGTTCTTC

D: TRBD1
J: TRBJ2-7
V: TRBV6-1
size: -
CDR3: CASSEVPDRVYEQYF
DNA: TGTGCCAGCAGTGAAGTCCCGGACAGGGTCTACGAGCAGTACTTC

D: -
J: TRBJ1-5
V: TRBV6-6
size: -
CDR3: CASSYSDRGNQPQHF
DNA: TGTGCCAGCAGTTACTCAGACAGAGGCAATCAGCCCCAGCATTTT

D: -
J: TRBJ2-7
V: TRBV12-3/TRBV12-4
size: few
CDR3: CASSLVRGGEQYF
DNA: TGTGCCAGCAGTTTGGTTCGAGGGGGCGAGCAGTACTTC

D: -
J: TRBJ1-1
V: TRBV24-1
size: -
CDR3: CATSEGGLNTEAFF
DNA: TGTGCCACCAGTGAAGGGGGGTTGAACACTGAAGCTTTCTTT

D: TRBD1
J: TRBJ2-7
V: TRBV10-3
size: -
CDR3: CAITAGRQGDEQYF
DNA: TGTGCCATCACGGCTGGGCGACAGGGAGACGAGCAGTACTTC

D: TRBD1
J: TRBJ1-1
V: TRBV6-5
size: -
CDR3: CASSYSYWTGSYEAFF
DNA: TGTGCCAGCAGTTACTCGTATTGGACAGGGAGCTATGAAGCTTTCTTT

D: -
J: TRBJ1-6
V: TRBV11-2
size: once
CDR3: CASSLGAAGNSPLHF
DNA: TGTGCCAGCAGCTTAGGTGCTGCGGGGAATTCACCCCTCCACTTT

D: TRBD1
J: TRBJ1-1
V: TRBV13
size: -
CDR3: CASSLVQGGPEAFF
DNA: TGTGCCAGCAGCTTAGTCCAGGGGGGTCCTGAAGCTTTCTTT

D: TRBD1
J: TRBJ2-7
V: TRBV5-6
size: -
CDR3: CASSFGDSYEQYF
DNA: TGTGCCAGCAGCTTTGGGGACAGCTACGAGCAGTACTTC

D: TRBD1
J: TRBJ2-1
V: TRBV20-1
size: -
CDR3: CSARGQSEQFF
DNA: TGCAGTGCTAGGGGACAGTCTGAGCAGTTCTTC

D: -
J: TRBJ2-7
V: TRBV6-5
size: -
CDR3: CASSYKRWGEQYF
DNA: TGTGCCAGCAGTTACAAAAGGTGGGGGGAGCAGTACTTC

D: TRBD1
J: TRBJ2-3
V: TRBV15
size: -
CDR3: CATSKRTGGAATDTQYF
DNA: TGTGCCACCAGCAAAAGGACAGGGGGCGCGGCTACAGATACGCAGTATTTT

D: TRBD1
J: TRBJ2-2
V: TRBV6-5
size: -
CDR3: CASRSTGASVRMFF
DNA: TGTGCCAGCAGATCGACAGGGGCGTCCGTGAGGATGTTTTTT

D: -
J: TRBJ1-5
V: TRBV18
size: -
CDR3: CASSPPGAGVDQPQHF
DNA: TGTGCCAGCTCACCACCGGGGGCAGGGGTCGATCAGCCCCAGCATTTT

D: -
J: TRBJ1-2
V: TRBV3-1/TRBV3-2
size: -
CDR3: CASTPSWDGYTF
DNA: TGTGCCAGCACCCCCTCTTGGGATGGCTACACCTTC

D: -
J: TRBJ1-4
V: TRBV6-1
size: -
CDR3: CASSEFAVLFF
DNA: TGTGCCAGCAGTGAATTCGCCGTCCTGTTTTTT

D: -
J: TRBJ1-3
V: TRBV27
size: -
CDR3: CASSFGNTIYF
DNA: TGTGCCAGCAGTTTCGGAAACACCATATATTTT

D: -
J: TRBJ1-2
V: TRBV21-1
size: -
CDR3: CASSPGANYGYTF
DNA: TGTGCCAGCAGCCCGGGGGCTAACTATGGCTACACCTTC

D: TRBD2
J: TRBJ2-3
V: TRBV4-1
size: -
CDR3: CASSQSSGGLHTDTQYF
DNA: TGCGCCAGCAGCCAATCTAGCGGGGGGCTTCACACAGATACGCAGTATTTT

D: -
J: TRBJ2-1
V: TRBV9
size: -
CDR3: CASSVSGSFGGNEQFF
DNA: TGTGCCAGCAGCGTTTCGGGGAGCTTCGGGGGCAATGAGCAGTTCTTC

D: -
J: TRBJ2-7
V: TRBV27
size: -
CDR3: CASSPQVVGIYEQYF
DNA: TGTGCCAGCAGTCCACAAGTCGTGGGGATCTACGAGCAGTACTTC

D: TRBD1
J: TRBJ1-4
V: TRBV4-3
size: -
CDR3: CASSQAGGGNEKLFF
DNA: TGCGCCAGCAGCCAAGCAGGGGGTGGTAATGAAAAACTGTTTTTT

D: TRBD1
J: TRBJ1-4
V: TRBV7-9
size: -
CDR3: CASSLGDTDRGGEKLFF
DNA: TGTGCCAGCAGCTTGGGAGATACTGACAGGGGAGGCGAAAAACTGTTTTTT

D: -
J: TRBJ1-1
V: TRBV5-1
size: -
CDR3: CASSFSGQNTEAFF
DNA: TGCGCCAGCAGCTTTTCCGGGCAGAACACTGAAGCTTTCTTT

D: TRBD1
J: TRBJ2-7
V: TRBV12-5
size: -
CDR3: CASGSSDGTGFYEQYF
DNA: TGTGCTAGTGGTTCGTCCGACGGGACAGGGTTTTACGAGCAGTACTTC

D: TRBD1
J: TRBJ2-5
V: TRBV2
size: -
CDR3: CASSVRDRETQYF
DNA: TGTGCCAGCAGCGTCCGGGACAGAGAGACCCAGTACTTC

D: -
J: TRBJ1-1
V: TRBV2
size: -
CDR3: CASTFFGETEAFF
DNA: TGTGCCAGCACGTTCTTCGGGGAAACTGAAGCTTTCTTT

D: -
J: TRBJ1-3
V: TRBV14
size: -
CDR3: CASSQVTSGNTIYF
DNA: TGTGCCAGCAGCCAAGTTACCTCTGGAAACACCATATATTTT

D: -
J: TRBJ2-5
V: TRBV3-1/TRBV3-2
size: -
CDR3: CASSLSQGETQYF
DNA: TGTGCCAGCAGCCTTTCTCAAGGAGAGACCCAGTACTTC

D: -
J: TRBJ2-1
V: TRBV4-1
size: -
CDR3: CASSQERAASSYNEQFF
DNA: TGCGCCAGCAGCCAAGAGCGAGCGGCGAGCTCCTACAATGAGCAGTTCTTC

D: -
J: TRBJ2-7
V: TRBV18
size: once
CDR3: CASSPPSRSSYEQYF
DNA: TGTGCCAGCTCACCACCGTCCCGTAGCTCCTACGAGCAGTACTTC

D: -
J: TRBJ1-2
V: TRBV19
size: -
CDR3: CASRDYRQNYGYTF
DNA: TGTGCCAGTAGAGATTACCGACAGAACTATGGCTACACCTTC

D: -
J: TRBJ2-1
V: TRBV3-1/TRBV3-2
size: -
CDR3: CASSQGADSYNEQFF
DNA: TGTGCCAGCAGCCAAGGGGCTGACTCGTACAATGAGCAGTTCTTC

D: TRBD1
J: TRBJ2-2
V: TRBV24-1
size: -
CDR3: CATSDPQGARDELFF
DNA: TGTGCCACCAGTGATCCACAGGGGGCACGAGACGAGCTGTTTTTT